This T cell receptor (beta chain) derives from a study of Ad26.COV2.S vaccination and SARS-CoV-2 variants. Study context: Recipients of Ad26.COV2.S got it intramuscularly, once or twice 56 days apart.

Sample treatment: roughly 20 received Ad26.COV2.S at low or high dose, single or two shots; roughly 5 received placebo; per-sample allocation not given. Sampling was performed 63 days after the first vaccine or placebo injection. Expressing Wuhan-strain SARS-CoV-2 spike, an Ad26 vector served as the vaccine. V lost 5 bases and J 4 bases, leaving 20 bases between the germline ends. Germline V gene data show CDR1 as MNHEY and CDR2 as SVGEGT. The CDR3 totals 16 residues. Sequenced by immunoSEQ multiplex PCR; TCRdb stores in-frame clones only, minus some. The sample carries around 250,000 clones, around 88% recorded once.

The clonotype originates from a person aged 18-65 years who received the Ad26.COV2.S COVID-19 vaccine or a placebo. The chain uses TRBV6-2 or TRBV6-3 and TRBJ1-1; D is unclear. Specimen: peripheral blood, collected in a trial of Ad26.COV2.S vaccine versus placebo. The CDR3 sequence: CASSKPFRGGSTEAFF. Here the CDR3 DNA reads TGTGCCAGCAGTAAGCCATTCCGGGGTGGCAGCACTGAAGCTTTCTTT.